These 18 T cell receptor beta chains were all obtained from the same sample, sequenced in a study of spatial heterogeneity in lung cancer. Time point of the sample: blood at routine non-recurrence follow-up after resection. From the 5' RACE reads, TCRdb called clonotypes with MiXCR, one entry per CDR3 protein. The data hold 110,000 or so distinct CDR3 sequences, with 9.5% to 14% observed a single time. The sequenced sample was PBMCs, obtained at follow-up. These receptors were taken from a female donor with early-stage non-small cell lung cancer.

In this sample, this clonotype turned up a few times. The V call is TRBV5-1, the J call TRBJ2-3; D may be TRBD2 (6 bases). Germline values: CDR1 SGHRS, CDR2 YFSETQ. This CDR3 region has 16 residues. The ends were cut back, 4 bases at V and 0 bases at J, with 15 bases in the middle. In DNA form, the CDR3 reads TGCGCCAGCAGCAGCGATAGCGGACCTAGCACAGATACGCAGTATTTT. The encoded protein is CASSSDSGPSTDTQYF.

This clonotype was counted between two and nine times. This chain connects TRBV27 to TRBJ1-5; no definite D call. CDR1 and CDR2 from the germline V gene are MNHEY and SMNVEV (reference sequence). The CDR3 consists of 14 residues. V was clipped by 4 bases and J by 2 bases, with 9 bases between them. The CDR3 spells CASSSRGGNQPQHF. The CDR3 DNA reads TGTGCCAGCAGTTCTCGTGGGGGCAATCAGCCCCAGCATTTT.

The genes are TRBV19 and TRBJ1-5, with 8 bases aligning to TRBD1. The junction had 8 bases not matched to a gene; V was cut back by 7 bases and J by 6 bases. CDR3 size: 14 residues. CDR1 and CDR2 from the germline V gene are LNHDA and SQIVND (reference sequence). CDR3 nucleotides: TGTGCCAGTAATCTGTCAGGGGGCGGTCAGCCCCAGCATTTT. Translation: CASNLSGGGQPQHF.

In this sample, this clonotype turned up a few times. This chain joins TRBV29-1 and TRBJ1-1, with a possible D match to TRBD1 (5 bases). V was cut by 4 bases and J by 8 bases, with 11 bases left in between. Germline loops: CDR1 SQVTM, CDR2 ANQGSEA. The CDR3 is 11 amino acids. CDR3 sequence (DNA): TGCAGCGTTGCCAATCAGGGAGAAGCTTTCTTT. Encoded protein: CSVANQGEAFF.

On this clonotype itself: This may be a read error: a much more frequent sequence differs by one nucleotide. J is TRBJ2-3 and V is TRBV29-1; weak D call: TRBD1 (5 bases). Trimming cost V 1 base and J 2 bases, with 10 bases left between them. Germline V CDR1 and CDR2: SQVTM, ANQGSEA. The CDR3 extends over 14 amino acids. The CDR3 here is CSVEAWGLTDTQYF. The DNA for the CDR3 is TGCAGCGTTGAAGCATGGGGCCTCACAGATACGCAGTATTTT.

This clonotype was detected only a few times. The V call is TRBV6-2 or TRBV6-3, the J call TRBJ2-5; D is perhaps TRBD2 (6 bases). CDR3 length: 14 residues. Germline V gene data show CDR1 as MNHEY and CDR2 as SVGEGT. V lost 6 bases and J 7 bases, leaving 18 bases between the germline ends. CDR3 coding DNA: TGTGCCAGCAGGGAGACTAGGCCGCGGGTGACCCAGTACTTC. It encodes CASRETRPRVTQYF.

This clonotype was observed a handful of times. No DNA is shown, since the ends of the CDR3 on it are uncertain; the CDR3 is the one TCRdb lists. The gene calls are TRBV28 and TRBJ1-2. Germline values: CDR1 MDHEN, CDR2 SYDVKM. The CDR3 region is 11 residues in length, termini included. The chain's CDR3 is CASSTSFGYTF.

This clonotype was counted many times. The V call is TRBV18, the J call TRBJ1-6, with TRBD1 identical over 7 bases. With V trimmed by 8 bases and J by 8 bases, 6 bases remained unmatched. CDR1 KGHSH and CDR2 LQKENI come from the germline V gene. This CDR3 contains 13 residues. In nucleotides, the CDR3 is TGTGCCAGCAGGACAGGCGAACATTCACCCCTCCACTTT. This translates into CASRTGEHSPLHF. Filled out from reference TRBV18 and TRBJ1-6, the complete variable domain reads NAGVMQNPRHLVRRRGQEARLRCSPMKGHSHVYWYRQLPEEGLKFMVYLQKENIIDESGMPKERFSAEFPKEGPSILRIQQVVRGDSAAYFCASRTGEHSPLHFGNGTRLTVT.

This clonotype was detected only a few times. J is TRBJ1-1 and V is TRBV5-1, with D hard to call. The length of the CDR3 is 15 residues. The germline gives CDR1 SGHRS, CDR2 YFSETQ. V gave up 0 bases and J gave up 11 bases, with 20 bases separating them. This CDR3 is CASSLAVGVGAAAFF. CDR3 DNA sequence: TGCGCCAGCAGCTTGGCCGTCGGGGTAGGTGCGGCCGCTTTCTTT.

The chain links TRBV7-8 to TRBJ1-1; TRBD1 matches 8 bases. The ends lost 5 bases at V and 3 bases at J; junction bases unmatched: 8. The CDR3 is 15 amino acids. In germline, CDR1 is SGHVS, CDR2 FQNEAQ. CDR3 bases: TGTGCCAGCAGCCTAGAAACAGGGGGGCACACTGAAGCTTTCTTT. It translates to CASSLETGGHTEAFF.

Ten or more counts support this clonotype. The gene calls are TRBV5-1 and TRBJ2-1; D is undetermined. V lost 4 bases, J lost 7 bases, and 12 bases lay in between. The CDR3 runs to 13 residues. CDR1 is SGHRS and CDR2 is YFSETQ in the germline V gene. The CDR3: CASSPGRVNEQFF. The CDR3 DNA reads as TGCGCCAGCAGCCCTGGACGAGTTAATGAGCAGTTCTTC. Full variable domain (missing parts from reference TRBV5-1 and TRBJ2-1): KAGVTQTPRYLIKTRGQQVTLSCSPISGHRSVSWYQQTPGQGLQFLFEYFSETQRNKGNFPGRFSGRQFSNSRSEMNVSTLELGDSALYLCASSPGRVNEQFFGPGTRLTVL.

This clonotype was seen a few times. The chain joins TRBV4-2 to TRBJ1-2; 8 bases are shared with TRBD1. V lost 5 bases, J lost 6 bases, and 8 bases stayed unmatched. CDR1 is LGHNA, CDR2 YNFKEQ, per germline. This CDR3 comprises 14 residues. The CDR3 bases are TGTGCCAGCAGCACCCGGACAGGGAGAGATGGCTACACCTTC. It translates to CASSTRTGRDGYTF.

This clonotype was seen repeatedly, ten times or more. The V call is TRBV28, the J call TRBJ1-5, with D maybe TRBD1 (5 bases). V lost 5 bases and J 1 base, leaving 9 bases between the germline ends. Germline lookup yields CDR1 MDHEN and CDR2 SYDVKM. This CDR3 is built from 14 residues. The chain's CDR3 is CASSTTVSNQPQHF. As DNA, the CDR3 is TGTGCCAGCAGTACGACAGTGAGCAATCAGCCCCAGCATTTT.

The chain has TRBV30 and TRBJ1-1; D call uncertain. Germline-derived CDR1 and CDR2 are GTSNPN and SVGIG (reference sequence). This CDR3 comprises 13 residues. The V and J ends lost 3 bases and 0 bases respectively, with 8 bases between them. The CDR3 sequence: CAWRALVNTEAFF. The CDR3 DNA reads TGTGCCTGGAGGGCCCTAGTGAACACTGAAGCTTTCTTT.

The DNA for the CDR3 is TGTGCCAGCAGCTCCGGGACAGGGGAAAAAGCTGGCTACACCTTC. It specifies CASSSGTGEKAGYTF. This chain uses TRBV7-2 with TRBJ1-2, with 10 nucleotides matching TRBD1. The ends lost 4 bases at V and 7 bases at J; junction bases unmatched: 9. The CDR3 is 15 residues long. Germline CDR1 reads SGHTA; CDR2 reads FQGNSA.

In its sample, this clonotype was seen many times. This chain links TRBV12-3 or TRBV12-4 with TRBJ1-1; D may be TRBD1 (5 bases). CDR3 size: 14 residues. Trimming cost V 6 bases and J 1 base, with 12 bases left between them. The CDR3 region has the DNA TGTGCCAGCAGCCCCGGACATTCGAACACTGAAGCTTTCTTT. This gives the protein CASSPGHSNTEAFF.

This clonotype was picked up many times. CDR3 DNA sequence: TGTGCCACCCGGGGCATCGACTATGGCTACACCTTC. It is translated as CATRGIDYGYTF. The rearrangement uses TRBV10-3 and TRBJ1-2, with D perhaps matching TRBD1 (5 bases). The CDR3 sequence is 12 residues long. Germline CDR1 reads ENHRY; CDR2 reads SYGVKD. Trimming took 10 bases from V and 3 from J, leaving 12 bases between them.

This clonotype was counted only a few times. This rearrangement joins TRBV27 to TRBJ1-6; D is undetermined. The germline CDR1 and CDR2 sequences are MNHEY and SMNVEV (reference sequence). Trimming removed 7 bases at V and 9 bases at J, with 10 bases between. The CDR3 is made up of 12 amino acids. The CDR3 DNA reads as TGTGCCAGCACCGAGGCTGGTTCACCCCTCCACTTT. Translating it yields CASTEAGSPLHF.